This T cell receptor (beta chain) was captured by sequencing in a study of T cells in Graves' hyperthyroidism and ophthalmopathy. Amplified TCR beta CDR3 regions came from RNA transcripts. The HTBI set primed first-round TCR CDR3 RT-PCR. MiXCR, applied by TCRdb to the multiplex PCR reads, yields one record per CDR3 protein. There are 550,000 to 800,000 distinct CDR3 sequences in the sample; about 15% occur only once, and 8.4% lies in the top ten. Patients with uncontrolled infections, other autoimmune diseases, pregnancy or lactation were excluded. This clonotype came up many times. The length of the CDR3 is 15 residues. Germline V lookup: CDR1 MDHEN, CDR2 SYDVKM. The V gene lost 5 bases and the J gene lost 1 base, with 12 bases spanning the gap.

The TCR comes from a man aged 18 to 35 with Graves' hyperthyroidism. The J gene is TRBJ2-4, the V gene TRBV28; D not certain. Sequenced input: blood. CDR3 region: CASSRASFAKNIQYF. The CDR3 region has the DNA TGTGCCAGCAGTCGAGCCTCCTTTGCCAAAAACATTCAGTACTTC.